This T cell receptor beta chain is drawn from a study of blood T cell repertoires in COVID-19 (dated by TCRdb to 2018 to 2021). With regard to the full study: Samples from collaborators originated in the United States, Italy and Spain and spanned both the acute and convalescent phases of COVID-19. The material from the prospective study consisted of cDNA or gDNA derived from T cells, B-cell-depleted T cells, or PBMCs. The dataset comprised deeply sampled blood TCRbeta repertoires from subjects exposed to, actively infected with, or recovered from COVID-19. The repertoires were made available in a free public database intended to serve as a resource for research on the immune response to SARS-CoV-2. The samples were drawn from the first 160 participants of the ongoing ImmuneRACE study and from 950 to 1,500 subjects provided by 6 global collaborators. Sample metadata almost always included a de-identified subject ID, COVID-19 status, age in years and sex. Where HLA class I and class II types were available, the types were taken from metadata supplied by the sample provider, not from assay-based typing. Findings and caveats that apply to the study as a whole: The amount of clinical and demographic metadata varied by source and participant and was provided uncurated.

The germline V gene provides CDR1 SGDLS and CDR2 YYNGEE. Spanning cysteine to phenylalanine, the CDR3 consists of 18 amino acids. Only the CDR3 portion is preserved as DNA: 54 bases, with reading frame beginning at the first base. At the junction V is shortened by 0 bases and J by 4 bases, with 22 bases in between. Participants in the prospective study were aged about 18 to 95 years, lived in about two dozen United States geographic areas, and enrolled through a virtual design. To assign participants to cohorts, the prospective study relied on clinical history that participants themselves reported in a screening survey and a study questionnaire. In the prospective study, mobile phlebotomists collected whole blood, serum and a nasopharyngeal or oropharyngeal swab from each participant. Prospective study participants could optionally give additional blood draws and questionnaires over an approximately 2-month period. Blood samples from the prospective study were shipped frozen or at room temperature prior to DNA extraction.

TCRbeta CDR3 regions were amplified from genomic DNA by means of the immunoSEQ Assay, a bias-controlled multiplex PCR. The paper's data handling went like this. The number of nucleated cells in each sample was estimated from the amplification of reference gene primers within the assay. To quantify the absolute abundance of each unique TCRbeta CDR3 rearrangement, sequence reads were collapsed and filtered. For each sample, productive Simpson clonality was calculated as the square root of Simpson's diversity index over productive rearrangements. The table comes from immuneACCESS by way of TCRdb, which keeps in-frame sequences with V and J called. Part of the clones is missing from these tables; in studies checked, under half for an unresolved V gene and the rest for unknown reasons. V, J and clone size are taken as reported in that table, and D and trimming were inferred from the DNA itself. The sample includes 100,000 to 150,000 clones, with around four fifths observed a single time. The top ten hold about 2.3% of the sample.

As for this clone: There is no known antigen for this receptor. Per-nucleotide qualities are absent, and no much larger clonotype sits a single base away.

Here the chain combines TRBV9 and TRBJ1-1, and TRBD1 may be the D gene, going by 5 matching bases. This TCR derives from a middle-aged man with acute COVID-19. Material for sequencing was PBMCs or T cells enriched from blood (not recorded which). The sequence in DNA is TGTGCCAGCAGCGTAGCGACCAGCCTCGGGCAGGGCGGCACTGAAGCTTTCTTT. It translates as CASSVATSLGQGGTEAFF.